A single sample is the source of the 18 T cell receptor beta chains below, sequenced in a study of T cells in Graves' hyperthyroidism and ophthalmopathy. RNA transcripts were the template for amplifying TCR beta CDR3 regions. A set of HTBI primers served as the primers for a first-round RT-PCR of the TCR CDR3. TCRdb ran MiXCR on the multiplex PCR reads and lists one entry per CDR3 protein. This sample has a few hundred thousand distinct CDR3 sequences; around 15% occur once, and the top ten carry about 31%. The sample consisted of blood. The source of these receptors is a woman in her 30s with Graves' ophthalmopathy.

In this sample, this clonotype turned up many times. The chain carries TRBV20-1 and TRBJ1-6; D not resolved. V lost 6 bases and J 0 bases, leaving 15 bases between the germline ends. The germline gives CDR1 DFQATT, CDR2 SNEGSKA (reference sequence). This CDR3 is built from 16 residues. This CDR3 is CSAVPGESSYNSPLHF. CDR3 DNA: TGCAGTGCAGTGCCCGGGGAAAGCTCCTATAATTCACCCCTCCACTTT.

The J gene is TRBJ2-3, the V gene TRBV20-1; 15 nucleotides match TRBD2. Germline lookup yields CDR1 DFQATT and CDR2 SNEGSKA (reference sequence). CDR3 length: 18 residues. With 1 base clipped from V and 3 bases from J, the junction kept 8 bases outside the gene matches. In DNA, the CDR3 is TGCAGTGCTAGAGCAGGACTAGCGGGAGGGCCGACGACAGATACGCAGTATTTT. Its translation: CSARAGLAGGPTTDTQYF.

This clonotype was seen repeatedly, ten times or more. V usage is TRBV2 and J usage is TRBJ2-7; D remains ambiguous. CDR3 size: 15 residues. V lost 2 bases, J lost 1 base, and 12 bases lay in between. Germline values: CDR1 SNHLY, CDR2 FYNNEI. CDR3 residues: CASSESPRASYEQYF. In DNA form, the CDR3 reads TGTGCCAGCAGTGAATCCCCGCGAGCTTCCTACGAGCAGTACTTC.

This rearrangement joins TRBV28 to TRBJ2-5, with D perhaps TRBD2 (7 bases). The CDR3 has 13 residues. CDR1 is MDHEN, CDR2 SYDVKM, per germline. Trimming cost V 9 bases and J 4 bases, with 15 bases left between them. The CDR3 region is CASRGGASETQYF. CDR3 DNA: TGTGCCAGTAGGGGGGGCGCATCAGAGACCCAGTACTTC.

The chain couples TRBV7-2 to TRBJ2-3, with D perhaps matching TRBD2 (5 bases). Looked up from germline, CDR1 is SGHTA and CDR2 is FQGNSA. The length of the CDR3 is 16 residues. Trimming cost V 1 base and J 0 bases, with 11 bases left between them. The CDR3 DNA reads as TGTGCCAGCAGCTTAGAGGTGTGGGAGAGCACAGATACGCAGTATTTT. It is translated as CASSLEVWESTDTQYF.

This clonotype was counted many times. The DNA of the CDR3 is TGTGCCAGCAGGAGGGACACGGAGACCCAGTACTTC. This sequence encodes CASRRDTETQYF. The chain combines TRBV7-2 with TRBJ2-5, with TRBD1 as a possible D gene (6 bases). The CDR3 has 12 residues. V was pared by 6 bases and J by 5 bases, with 10 bases between. CDR1 SGHTA and CDR2 FQGNSA come from the germline V gene. The variable domain in full, with the rest retrieved from reference TRBV7-2 and TRBJ2-5, is GAGVSQSPSNKVTEKGKDVELRCDPISGHTALYWYRQSLGQGLEFLIYFQGNSAPDKSGLPSDRFSAERTGGSVSTLTIQRTQQEDSAVYLCASRRDTETQYFGPGTRLLVL.

V is TRBV12-3 or TRBV12-4 and J is TRBJ2-3; D possibly corresponds to TRBD1 (5 bases). The CDR3 is 15 amino acids. V gave up 6 bases and J gave up 4 bases, with 17 bases separating them. Written as DNA, the CDR3 is TGTGCCAGCAGGCCTTTCGCAGGGCCGGCAGATACGCAGTATTTT. Residues: CASRPFAGPADTQYF.

In its sample, this clonotype was seen many times. CDR3 nucleotides: TGTGCCAGCAGTCTTCGAGTGGGCCTCCACGAGCAGTACTTC. Its protein is CASSLRVGLHEQYF. This chain connects TRBV28 to TRBJ2-7; D gene ambiguous. This CDR3 is 14 amino acids long. Germline V gene lookup returns CDR1 MDHEN and CDR2 SYDVKM. Trimming removed 5 bases from V and 5 bases from J, with 16 bases in between.

The V gene is TRBV5-4, the J gene TRBJ1-1; D uncertain. The germline V and J ends were trimmed by 1 base and 1 base, with 8 bases remaining between them. This CDR3 has 14 amino acids. CDR1 is SGHNT and CDR2 is YYREEE in the germline V gene (reference sequence). The CDR3 loop reads CASSLYVQNTEAFF. CDR3 nucleotides: TGTGCCAGCAGCTTGTACGTCCAGAACACTGAAGCTTTCTTT.

This chain uses TRBV3-1 with TRBJ2-5; TRBD1 matches 7 bases. Germline V gene lookup returns CDR1 LGHDT and CDR2 YNNKEL (reference sequence). This CDR3 spans 16 amino acids. Trimming removed 2 bases from V and 2 bases from J; junction bases left unmatched: 8. CDR3 nucleotides: TGTGCCAGCAGCCAACGGGACAGAGAGATACAAGAGACCCAGTACTTC. It is translated as CASSQRDREIQETQYF.

This clonotype was detected only a few times. This chain connects TRBV9 to TRBJ2-7; D is unclear. Germline CDR1 is SGDLS and CDR2 is YYNGEE. The CDR3 covers 14 residues. With 0 bases removed from V and 3 bases from J, the gap between germline ends came to 10 bases. CDR3 bases: TGTGCCAGCAGCGTAGGGGCTGCTATCTACGAGCAGTACTTC. Translation gives CASSVGAAIYEQYF.

V and J are TRBV29-1 and TRBJ2-7; tentatively, D is TRBD1 (5 bases). The germline V and J ends were trimmed by 4 bases and 5 bases, with 12 bases remaining between them. From germline, CDR1 is SQVTM and CDR2 ANQGSEA. The CDR3 has 12 amino acids. As DNA, the CDR3 is TGCAGCGTTGTGGCAGGGATACACGAGCAGTACTTC. Residues: CSVVAGIHEQYF.

Comment on this clonotype: In this CDR3 the conserved last residue, phenylalanine or tryptophan, is missing, so a read error is likely. The chain is built from TRBV30 and TRBJ2-6, with D hard to call. Germline V gene lookup returns CDR1 GTSNPN and CDR2 SVGIG (reference sequence). The V gene lost 4 bases and the J gene lost 6 bases, with 4 bases spanning the gap. CDR3 length: 11 amino acids. Here the CDR3 reads CAWTAANVLTL. The CDR3 DNA reads TGTGCCTGGACGGCGGCCAACGTCCTGACTCTC.

This clonotype was counted many times. This rearrangement joins TRBV20-1 to TRBJ2-7, with D perhaps matching TRBD1 (6 bases). Trimming stripped 1 base from V and 0 bases from J, with 16 bases between. Germline CDR1 and CDR2: DFQATT and SNEGSKA (reference sequence). This CDR3 is 16 amino acids long. The CDR3 loop reads CSARAPDSPSSYEQYF. As DNA, the CDR3 is TGCAGTGCTAGAGCGCCGGACAGCCCGAGCTCCTACGAGCAGTACTTC.

This clonotype occurred a few times. The CDR3 coding sequence is TGTGCCAGCAGCCAACACGGGTACGAGCAGTACTTC. Protein product: CASSQHGYEQYF. The V gene is TRBV11-3, the J gene TRBJ2-7, with no clear D. CDR1 is SGHNT, CDR2 YENEEA, per germline. V lost 5 bases and J lost 4, with 9 bases in between. The CDR3 extends over 12 amino acids.

This clonotype was picked up many times. CDR3 DNA: TGTGCCAGCAGCACTGGACTAGCGGGAGGCGAGACCCAGTACTTC. The encoded protein is CASSTGLAGGETQYF. J is TRBJ2-5 and V is TRBV7-2, with 14 bases lining up with TRBD2. Germline-derived CDR1 and CDR2 are SGHTA and FQGNSA. This CDR3 has 15 residues. Trimming took 5 bases from V and 5 from J; bases not matched to a gene: 4.

This clonotype appeared many times. The rearrangement joins TRBV2 to TRBJ1-1; weak D call: TRBD1 (5 bases). Germline V gene data show CDR1 as SNHLY and CDR2 as FYNNEI. The length of the CDR3 is 14 residues. The V end lost 4 bases, the J end lost 1 base, and 10 bases lay between the germline ends. CDR3 in amino acids: CASSGQGPNTEAFF. In DNA, the CDR3 is TGTGCCAGCAGTGGTCAGGGACCGAACACTGAAGCTTTCTTT.

The chain joins TRBV4-1 to TRBJ1-4; a weak D match, TRBD1 (5 bases). Between the trimmed V and J ends, which lost 4 bases and 4 bases, there was a span of 13 bases. The CDR3 spans 15 residues. Per the germline V gene, CDR1 is MGHRA and CDR2 is YSYEKL. The CDR3 sequence is CASSPIGGNNEKLFF. The CDR3 nucleotides are TGCGCCAGCAGCCCCATCGGGGGAAATAATGAAAAACTGTTTTTT.